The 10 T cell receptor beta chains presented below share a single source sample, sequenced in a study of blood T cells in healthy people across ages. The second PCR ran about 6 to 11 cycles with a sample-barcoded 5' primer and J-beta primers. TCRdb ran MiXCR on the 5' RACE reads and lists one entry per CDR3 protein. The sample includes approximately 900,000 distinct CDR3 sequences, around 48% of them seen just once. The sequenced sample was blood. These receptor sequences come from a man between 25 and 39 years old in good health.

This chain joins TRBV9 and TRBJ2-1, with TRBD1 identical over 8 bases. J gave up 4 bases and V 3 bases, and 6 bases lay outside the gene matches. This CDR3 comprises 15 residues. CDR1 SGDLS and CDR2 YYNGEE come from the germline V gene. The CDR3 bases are TGTGCCAGCAGCGCCAGGACAGGGCCATACAATGAGCAGTTCTTC. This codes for CASSARTGPYNEQFF.

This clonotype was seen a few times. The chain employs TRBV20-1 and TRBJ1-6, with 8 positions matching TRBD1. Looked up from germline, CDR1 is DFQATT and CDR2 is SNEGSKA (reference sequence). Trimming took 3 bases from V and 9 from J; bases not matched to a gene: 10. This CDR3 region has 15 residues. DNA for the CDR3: TGCAGTGCTAGCCCCGACAGGGGATCAAGTTCACCCCTCCACTTT. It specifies CSASPDRGSSSPLHF.

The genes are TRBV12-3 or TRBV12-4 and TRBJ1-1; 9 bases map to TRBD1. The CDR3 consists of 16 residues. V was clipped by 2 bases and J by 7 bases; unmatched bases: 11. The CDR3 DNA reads TGTGCCAGCAGTTTACGACAGGGGGGTAGTAGGGGTGAAGCTTTCTTT. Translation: CASSLRQGGSRGEAFF.

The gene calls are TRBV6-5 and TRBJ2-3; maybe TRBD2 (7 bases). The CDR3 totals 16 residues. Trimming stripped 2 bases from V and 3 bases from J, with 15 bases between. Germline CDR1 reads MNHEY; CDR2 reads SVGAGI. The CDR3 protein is CASSYRGGGRTDTQYF. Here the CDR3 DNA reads TGTGCCAGCAGTTACAGAGGGGGGGGCCGGACAGATACGCAGTATTTT.

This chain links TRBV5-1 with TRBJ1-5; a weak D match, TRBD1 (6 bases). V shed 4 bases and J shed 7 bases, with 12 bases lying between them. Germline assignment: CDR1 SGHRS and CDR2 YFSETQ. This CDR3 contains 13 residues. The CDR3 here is CASSEGGIQPQHF. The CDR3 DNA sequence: TGCGCCAGCAGCGAAGGGGGTATACAGCCCCAGCATTTT.

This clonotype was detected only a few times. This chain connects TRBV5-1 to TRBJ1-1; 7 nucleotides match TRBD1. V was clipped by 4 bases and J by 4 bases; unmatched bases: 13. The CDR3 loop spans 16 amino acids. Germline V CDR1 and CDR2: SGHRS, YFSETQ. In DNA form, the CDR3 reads TGCGCCAGCAGCCCCGGGACGACAGGGATCGGCACTGAAGCTTTCTTT. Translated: CASSPGTTGIGTEAFF.

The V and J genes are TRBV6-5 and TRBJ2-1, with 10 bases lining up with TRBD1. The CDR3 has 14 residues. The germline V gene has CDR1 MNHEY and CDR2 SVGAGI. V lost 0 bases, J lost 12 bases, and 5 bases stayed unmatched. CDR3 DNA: TGTGCCAGCAGTTACTCCGGGACAGGGGATGCGCAGTTCTTC. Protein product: CASSYSGTGDAQFF.

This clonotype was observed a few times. CDR3 DNA sequence: TGTGCCAGCTCATCGCAGCGGGCTGGGGAGACCCAGTACTTC. Encoded protein: CASSSQRAGETQYF. The rearrangement uses TRBV18 and TRBJ2-5; D may be TRBD2 (6 bases). V was clipped by 5 bases and J by 5 bases, with 15 bases between them. The CDR3 contains 14 residues. The germline V gene has CDR1 KGHSH and CDR2 LQKENI.

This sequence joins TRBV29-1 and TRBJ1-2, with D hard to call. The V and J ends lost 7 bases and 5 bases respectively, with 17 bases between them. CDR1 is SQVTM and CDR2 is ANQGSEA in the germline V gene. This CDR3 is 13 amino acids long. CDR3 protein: CSAIRGIGYGYTF. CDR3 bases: TGCAGCGCCATCCGGGGAATTGGGTATGGCTACACCTTC.

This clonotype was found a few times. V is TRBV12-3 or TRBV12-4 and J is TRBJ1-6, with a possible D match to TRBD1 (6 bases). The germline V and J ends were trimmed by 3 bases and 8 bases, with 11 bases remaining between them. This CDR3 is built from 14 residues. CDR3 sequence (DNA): TGTGCCAGCAGTTTTTCAGGGGCCTATTCACCCCTCCACTTT. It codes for CASSFSGAYSPLHF.